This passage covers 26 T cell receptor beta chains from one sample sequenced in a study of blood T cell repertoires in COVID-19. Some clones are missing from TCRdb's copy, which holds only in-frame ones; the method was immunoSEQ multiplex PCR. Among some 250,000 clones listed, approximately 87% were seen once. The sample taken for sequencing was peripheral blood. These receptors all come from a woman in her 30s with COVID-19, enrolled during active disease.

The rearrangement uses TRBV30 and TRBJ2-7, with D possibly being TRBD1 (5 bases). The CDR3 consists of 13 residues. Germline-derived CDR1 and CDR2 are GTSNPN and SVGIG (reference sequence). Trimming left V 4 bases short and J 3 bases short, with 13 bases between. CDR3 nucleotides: TGTGCCTGGAAGTTGGGGCCTAGCTACGAGCAGTACTTC. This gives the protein CAWKLGPSYEQYF. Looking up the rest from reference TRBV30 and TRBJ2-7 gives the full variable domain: SQTIHQWPATLVQPVGSPLSLECTVEGTSNPNLYWYRQAAGRGLQLLFYSVGIGQISSEVPQNLSASRPQDRQFILSSKKLLLSDSGFYLCAWKLGPSYEQYFGPGTRLTVT.

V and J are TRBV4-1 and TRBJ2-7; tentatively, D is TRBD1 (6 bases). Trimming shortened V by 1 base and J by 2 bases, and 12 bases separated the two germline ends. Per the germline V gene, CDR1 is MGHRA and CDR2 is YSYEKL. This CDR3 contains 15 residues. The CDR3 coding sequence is TGCGCCAGCAGCCAAGTTTTCGCAGGGGCCTACGAGCAGTACTTC. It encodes CASSQVFAGAYEQYF.

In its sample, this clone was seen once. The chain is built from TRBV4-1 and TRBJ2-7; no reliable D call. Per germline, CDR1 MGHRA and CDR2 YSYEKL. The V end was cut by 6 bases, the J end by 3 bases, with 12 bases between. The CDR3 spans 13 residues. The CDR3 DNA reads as TGCGCCAGCAGTGAGGCAGCGTACTACGAGCAGTACTTC. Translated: CASSEAAYYEQYF.

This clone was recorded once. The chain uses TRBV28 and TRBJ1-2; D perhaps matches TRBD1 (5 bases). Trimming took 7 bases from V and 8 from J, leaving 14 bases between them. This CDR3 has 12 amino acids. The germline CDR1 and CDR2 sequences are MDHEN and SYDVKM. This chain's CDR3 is CASMGQAYGYTF. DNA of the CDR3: TGTGCCAGCATGGGGCAGGCCTACGGCTACACCTTC.

CDR3 loop: CASSIGGGLYNSPLHF. DNA of the CDR3: TGTGCCAGTAGTATAGGTGGAGGTTTATACAATTCACCCCTCCACTTT. This chain uses TRBV19 with TRBJ1-6; D call uncertain. This CDR3 contains 16 residues. V was clipped by 1 base and J by 7 bases, with 14 bases between them. Per germline, CDR1 LNHDA and CDR2 SQIVND (reference sequence).

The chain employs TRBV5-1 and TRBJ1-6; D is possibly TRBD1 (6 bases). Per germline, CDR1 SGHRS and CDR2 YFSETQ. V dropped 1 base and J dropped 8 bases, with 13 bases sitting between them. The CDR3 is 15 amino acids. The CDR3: CASSLLRKGDSPLHF. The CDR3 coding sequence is TGCGCCAGCAGCTTGTTGCGGAAGGGGGATTCACCCCTCCACTTT.

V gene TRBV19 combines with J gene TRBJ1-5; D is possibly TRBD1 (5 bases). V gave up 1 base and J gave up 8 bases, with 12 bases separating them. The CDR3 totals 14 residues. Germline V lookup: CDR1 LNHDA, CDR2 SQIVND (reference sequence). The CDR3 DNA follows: TGTGCCAGTAGTATAGCGGGGGGGGTTAAGCCCCAGCATTTT. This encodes CASSIAGGVKPQHF.

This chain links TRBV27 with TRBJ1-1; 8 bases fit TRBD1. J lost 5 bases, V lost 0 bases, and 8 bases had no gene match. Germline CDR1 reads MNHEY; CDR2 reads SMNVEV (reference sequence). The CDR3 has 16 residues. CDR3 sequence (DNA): TGTGCCAGCAGTTTATCGGGGGGACAGGAGGGGACTGAAGCTTTCTTT. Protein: CASSLSGGQEGTEAFF.

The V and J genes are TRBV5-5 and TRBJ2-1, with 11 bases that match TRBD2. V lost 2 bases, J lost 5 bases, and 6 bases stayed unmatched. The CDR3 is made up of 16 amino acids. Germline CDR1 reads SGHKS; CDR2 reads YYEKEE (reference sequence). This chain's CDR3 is CASSLRLAGHHNEQFF. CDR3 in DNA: TGTGCCAGCAGCTTAAGACTAGCGGGGCATCACAATGAGCAGTTCTTC.

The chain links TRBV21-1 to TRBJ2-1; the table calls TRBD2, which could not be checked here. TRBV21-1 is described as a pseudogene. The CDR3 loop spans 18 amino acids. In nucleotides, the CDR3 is TGTGCCAGCAGCAAAGGCCTCCGGGCTAGCGGTCGTCCCAATGAGCAGTTCTTC. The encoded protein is CASSKGLRASGRPNEQFF.

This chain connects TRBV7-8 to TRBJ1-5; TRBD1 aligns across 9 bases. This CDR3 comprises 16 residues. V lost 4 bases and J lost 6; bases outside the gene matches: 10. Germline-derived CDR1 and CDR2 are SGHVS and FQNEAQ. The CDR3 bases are TGTGCCAGCAGCTCCTGGACAGGGGTAGTGGTTCAGCCCCAGCATTTT. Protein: CASSSWTGVVVQPQHF.

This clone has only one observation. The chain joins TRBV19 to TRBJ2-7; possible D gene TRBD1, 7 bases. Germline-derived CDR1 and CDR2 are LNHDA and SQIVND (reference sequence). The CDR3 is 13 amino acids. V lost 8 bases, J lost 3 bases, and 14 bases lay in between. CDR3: CASGGRGVYEQYF. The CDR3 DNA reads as TGTGCCAGTGGCGGCAGGGGGGTCTACGAGCAGTACTTC.

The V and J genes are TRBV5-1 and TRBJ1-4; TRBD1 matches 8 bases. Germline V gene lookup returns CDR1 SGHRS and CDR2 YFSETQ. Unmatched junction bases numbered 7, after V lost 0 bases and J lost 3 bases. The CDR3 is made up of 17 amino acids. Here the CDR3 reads CASSLGGQEAPNEKLFF. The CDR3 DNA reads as TGCGCCAGCAGCTTGGGGGGACAGGAGGCCCCTAATGAAAAACTGTTTTTT. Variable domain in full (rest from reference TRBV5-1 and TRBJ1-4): KAGVTQTPRYLIKTRGQQVTLSCSPISGHRSVSWYQQTPGQGLQFLFEYFSETQRNKGNFPGRFSGRQFSNSRSEMNVSTLELGDSALYLCASSLGGQEAPNEKLFFGSGTQLSVL.

DNA of the CDR3: TGTGCCAGCAGCCCTAAACTAGCGGGGGGTAGTTTGGGGCAGTTCTTC. Amino acid sequence: CASSPKLAGGSLGQFF. The chain employs TRBV5-5 and TRBJ2-1; 12 bases align to TRBD2. This CDR3 has 16 residues. With V trimmed by 4 bases and J by 12 bases, 14 bases remained unmatched. Germline V gene data show CDR1 as SGHKS and CDR2 as YYEKEE (reference sequence).

Written as DNA, the CDR3 is TGTGCCAGCAGTTACACACACAGTGGTCAAGAGACCCAGTACTTC. Its protein product is CASSYTHSGQETQYF. V usage is TRBV6-5 and J usage is TRBJ2-5; the D is unclear. The CDR3 length is 15 residues. The germline CDR1 and CDR2 sequences are MNHEY and SVGAGI. V lost 2 bases and J lost 2, with 12 bases in between.

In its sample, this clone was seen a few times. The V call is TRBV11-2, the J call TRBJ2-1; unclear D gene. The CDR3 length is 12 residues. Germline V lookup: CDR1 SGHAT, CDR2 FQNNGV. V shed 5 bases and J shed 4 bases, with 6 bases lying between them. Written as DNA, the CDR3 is TGTGCCAGCAGCGACGGGTACAATGAGCAGTTCTTC. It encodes CASSDGYNEQFF.

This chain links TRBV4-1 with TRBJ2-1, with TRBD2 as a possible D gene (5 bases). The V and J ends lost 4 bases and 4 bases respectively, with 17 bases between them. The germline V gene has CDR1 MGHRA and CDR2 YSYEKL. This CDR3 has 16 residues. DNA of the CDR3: TGCGCCAGCAGCCGCTTAGGCGGGTCCCAATACAATGAGCAGTTCTTC. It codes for CASSRLGGSQYNEQFF.

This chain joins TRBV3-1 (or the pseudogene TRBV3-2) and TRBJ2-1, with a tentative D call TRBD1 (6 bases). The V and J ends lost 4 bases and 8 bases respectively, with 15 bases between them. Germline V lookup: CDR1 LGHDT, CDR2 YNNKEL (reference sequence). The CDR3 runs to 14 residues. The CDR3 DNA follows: TGTGCCAGCAGCCCTAGCCCCAGGGGCGATGAGCAGTTCTTC. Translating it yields CASSPSPRGDEQFF.

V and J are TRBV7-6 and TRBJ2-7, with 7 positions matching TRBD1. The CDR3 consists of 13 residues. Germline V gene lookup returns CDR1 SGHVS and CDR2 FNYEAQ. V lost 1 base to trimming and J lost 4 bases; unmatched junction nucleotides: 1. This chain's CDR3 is CASSLGRGYEQYF. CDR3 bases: TGTGCCAGCAGCTTAGGCAGGGGGTACGAGCAGTACTTC.

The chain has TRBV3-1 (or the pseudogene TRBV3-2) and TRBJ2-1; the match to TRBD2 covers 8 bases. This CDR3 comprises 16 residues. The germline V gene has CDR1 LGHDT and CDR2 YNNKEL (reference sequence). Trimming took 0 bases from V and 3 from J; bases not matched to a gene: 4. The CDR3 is CASSQDPGGVYNEQFF. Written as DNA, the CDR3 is TGTGCCAGCAGCCAAGATCCGGGGGGGGTCTACAATGAGCAGTTCTTC.

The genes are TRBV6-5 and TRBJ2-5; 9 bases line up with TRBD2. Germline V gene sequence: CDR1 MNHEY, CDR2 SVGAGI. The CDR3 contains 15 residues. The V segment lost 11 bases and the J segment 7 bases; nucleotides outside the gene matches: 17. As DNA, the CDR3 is TGTGCCGCGGCGAAGGGAGCGGGGGGCTTGGGGACCCAGTACTTC. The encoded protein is CAAAKGAGGLGTQYF.

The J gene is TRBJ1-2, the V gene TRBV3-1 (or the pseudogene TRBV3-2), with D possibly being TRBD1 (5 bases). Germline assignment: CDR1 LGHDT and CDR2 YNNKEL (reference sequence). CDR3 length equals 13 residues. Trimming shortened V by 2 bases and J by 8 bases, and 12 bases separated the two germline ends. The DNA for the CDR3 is TGTGCCAGCAGCCAATCCACAGGATTCGGCTACACCTTC. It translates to CASSQSTGFGYTF.

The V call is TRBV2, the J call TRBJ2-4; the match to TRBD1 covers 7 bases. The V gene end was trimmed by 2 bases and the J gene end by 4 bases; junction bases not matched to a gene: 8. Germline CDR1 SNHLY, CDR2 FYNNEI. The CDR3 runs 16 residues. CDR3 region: CASSETRYRGKNIQYF. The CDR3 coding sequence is TGTGCCAGCAGTGAAACGCGTTACAGGGGAAAAAACATTCAGTACTTC.

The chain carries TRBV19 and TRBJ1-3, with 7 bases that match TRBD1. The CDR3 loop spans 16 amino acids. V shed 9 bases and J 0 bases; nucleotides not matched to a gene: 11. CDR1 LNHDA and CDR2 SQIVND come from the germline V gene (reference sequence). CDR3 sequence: CARGGPAEHSGNTIYF. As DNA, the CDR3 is TGTGCCAGAGGGGGCCCAGCGGAGCACTCTGGAAACACCATATATTTT.

CDR3 coding DNA: TGCGCCAGCACGGTATCACAATCGGGCACTGAAGCTTTCTTT. The encoded protein is CASTVSQSGTEAFF. The chain uses TRBV5-1 and TRBJ1-1; no definite D call. Germline V gene lookup returns CDR1 SGHRS and CDR2 YFSETQ. Trimming left V 6 bases short and J 4 bases short, with 16 bases between. The length of the CDR3 is 14 residues.

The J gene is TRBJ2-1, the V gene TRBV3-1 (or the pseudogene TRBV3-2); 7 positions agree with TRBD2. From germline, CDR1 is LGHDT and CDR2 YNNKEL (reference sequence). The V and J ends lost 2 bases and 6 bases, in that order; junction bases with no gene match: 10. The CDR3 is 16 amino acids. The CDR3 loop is CASSQSLGRGSNEQFF. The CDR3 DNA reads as TGTGCCAGCAGCCAATCGCTGGGGAGGGGTTCCAATGAGCAGTTCTTC.